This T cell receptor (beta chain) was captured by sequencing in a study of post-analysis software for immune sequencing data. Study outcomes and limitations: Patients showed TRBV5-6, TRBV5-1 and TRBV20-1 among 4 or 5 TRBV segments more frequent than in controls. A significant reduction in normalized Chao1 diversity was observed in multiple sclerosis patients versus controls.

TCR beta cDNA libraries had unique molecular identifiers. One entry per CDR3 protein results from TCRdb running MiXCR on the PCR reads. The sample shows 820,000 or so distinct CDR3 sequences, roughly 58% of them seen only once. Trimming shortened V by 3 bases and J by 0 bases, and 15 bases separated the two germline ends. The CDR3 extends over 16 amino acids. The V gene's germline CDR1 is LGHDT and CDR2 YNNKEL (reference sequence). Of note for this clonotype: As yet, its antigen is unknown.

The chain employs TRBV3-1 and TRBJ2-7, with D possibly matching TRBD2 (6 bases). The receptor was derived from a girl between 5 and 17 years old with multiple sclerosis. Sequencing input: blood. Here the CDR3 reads CASSHGWGEFSYEQYF. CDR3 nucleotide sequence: TGTGCCAGCAGCCATGGCTGGGGGGAGTTCTCCTACGAGCAGTACTTC.